This T cell receptor (beta chain) was retrieved from a study of blood T cell repertoires in COVID-19. Study-wide background: Acute and convalescent COVID-19 samples came from the United States, Italy and Spain. T cells, B-cell-depleted T cells, or PBMCs supplied cDNA or gDNA.

Those enrolled, adults aged roughly 18 to 95 years, came from fewer than 25 US areas. The J segment lost 5 bases and the V segment lost 6 bases, leaving 8 bases of the junction unmatched. The CDR3 sequence is 14 residues long. Germline CDR1 MDHEN, CDR2 SYDVKM. Data came from immunoSEQ multiplex PCR; TCRdb stores just in-frame clones and leaves some out. The repertoire has around 300,000 clones, about 93% of them found once; the top ten carry 0.95% to 1.3%. The TCR originated in a woman aged 30 to 39 who had recovered from COVID-19. The specimen was PBMCs or T cells enriched from blood (not recorded which). The chain is built from TRBV28 and TRBJ1-1; 8 bases match TRBD1. The CDR3 here is CASSSGQGGTEAFF. The CDR3 region has the DNA TGTGCCAGCAGCTCAGGACAGGGCGGGACTGAAGCTTTCTTT.